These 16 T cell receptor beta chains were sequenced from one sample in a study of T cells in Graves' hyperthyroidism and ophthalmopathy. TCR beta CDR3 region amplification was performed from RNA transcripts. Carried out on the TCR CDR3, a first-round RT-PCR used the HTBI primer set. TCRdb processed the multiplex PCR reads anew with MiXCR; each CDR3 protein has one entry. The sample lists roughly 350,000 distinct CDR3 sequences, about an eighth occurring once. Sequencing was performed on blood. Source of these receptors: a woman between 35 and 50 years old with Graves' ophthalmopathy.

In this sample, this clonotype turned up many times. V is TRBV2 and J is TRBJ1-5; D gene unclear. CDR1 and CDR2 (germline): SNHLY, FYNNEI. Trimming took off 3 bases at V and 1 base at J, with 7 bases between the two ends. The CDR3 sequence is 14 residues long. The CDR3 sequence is CASSDRSSNQPQHF. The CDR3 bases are TGTGCCAGCAGTGACAGATCGAGCAATCAGCCCCAGCATTTT.

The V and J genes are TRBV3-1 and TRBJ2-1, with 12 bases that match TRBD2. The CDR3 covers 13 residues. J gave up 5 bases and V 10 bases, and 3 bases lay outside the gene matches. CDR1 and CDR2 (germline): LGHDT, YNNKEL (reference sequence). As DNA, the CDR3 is TGTGCCACCGGACTAGCGGGACACAATGAGCAGTTCTTC. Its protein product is CATGLAGHNEQFF.

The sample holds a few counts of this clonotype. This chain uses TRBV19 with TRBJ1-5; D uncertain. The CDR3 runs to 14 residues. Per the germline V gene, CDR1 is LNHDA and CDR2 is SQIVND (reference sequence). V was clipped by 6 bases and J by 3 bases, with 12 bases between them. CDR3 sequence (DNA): TGTGCCAGTAGATTATTATTGGACAATCAGCCCCAGCATTTT. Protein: CASRLLLDNQPQHF.

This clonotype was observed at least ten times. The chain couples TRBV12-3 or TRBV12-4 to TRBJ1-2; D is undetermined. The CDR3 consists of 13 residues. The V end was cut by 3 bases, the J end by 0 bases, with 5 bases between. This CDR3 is CASSLEANYGYTF. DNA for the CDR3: TGTGCCAGCAGTTTGGAAGCTAACTATGGCTACACCTTC.

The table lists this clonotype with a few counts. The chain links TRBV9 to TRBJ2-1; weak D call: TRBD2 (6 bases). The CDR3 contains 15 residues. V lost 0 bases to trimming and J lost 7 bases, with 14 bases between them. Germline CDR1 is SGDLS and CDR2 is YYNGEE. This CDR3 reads CASSVEGGGRNEQFF. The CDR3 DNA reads TGTGCCAGCAGCGTAGAGGGAGGCGGACGGAATGAGCAGTTCTTC.

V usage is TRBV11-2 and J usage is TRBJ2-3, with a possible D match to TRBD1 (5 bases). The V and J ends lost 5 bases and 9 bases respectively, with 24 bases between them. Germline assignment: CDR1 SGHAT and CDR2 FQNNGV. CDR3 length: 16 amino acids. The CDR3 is CASSPRQLPFTVTQYF. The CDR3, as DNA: TGTGCCAGCAGCCCCCGACAGCTCCCGTTCACAGTCACGCAGTATTTT.

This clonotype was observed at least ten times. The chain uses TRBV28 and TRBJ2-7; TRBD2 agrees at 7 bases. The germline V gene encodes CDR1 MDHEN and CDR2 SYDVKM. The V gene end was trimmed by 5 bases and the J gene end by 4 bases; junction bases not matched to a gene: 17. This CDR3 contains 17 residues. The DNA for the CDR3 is TGTGCCAGCAGTGGCCTAGCGGAACCAAACTATCAATACGAGCAGTACTTC. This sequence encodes CASSGLAEPNYQYEQYF.

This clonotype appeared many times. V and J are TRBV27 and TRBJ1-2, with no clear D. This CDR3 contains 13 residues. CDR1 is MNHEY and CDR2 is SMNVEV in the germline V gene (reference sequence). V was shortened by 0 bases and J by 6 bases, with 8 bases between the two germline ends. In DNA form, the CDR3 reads TGTGCCAGCAGTTTATCGCCGGCCGATGGCTACACCTTC. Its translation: CASSLSPADGYTF.

In nucleotides, the CDR3 is TGTGCCAGCAGCCCACAAGGGGCGGGAGGAAACATTCAGTACTTC. Translation: CASSPQGAGGNIQYF. V usage is TRBV4-2 and J usage is TRBJ2-4; TRBD2 matches 8 bases. V dropped 4 bases and J dropped 6; count of bases not matched to a gene: 8. Germline V gene sequence: CDR1 LGHNA, CDR2 YNFKEQ. The CDR3 runs 15 residues.

Written as DNA, the CDR3 is TGTGCCAGCAGCTTGTTGGGGACAGGGGTTGAAGAGACCCAGTACTTC. This sequence encodes CASSLLGTGVEETQYF. V gene TRBV5-8 combines with J gene TRBJ2-5; 10 bases are shared with TRBD1. CDR3 size: 16 residues. Looked up from germline, CDR1 is SGHTS and CDR2 is YDEGEE. J was trimmed by 3 bases and V by 1 base; bases with no gene match: 6.

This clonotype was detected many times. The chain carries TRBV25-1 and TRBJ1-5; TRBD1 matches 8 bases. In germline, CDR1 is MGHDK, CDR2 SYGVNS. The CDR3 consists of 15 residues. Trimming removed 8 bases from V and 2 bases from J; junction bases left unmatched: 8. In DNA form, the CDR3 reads TGTGCCAGCGGTCCAGGGGGCTCCGGCAATCAGCCCCAGCATTTT. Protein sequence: CASGPGGSGNQPQHF.

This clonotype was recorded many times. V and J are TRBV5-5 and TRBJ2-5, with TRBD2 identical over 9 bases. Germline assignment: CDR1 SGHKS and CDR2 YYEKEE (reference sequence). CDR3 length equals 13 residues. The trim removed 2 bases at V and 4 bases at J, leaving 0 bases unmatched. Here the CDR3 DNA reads TGTGCCAGCAGCTTTAGCGGGGGAGAGACCCAGTACTTC. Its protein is CASSFSGGETQYF. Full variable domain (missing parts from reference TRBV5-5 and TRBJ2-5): DAGVTQSPTHLIKTRGQQVTLRCSPISGHKSVSWYQQVLGQGPQFIFQYYEKEERGRGNFPDRFSARQFPNYSSELNVNALLLGDSALYLCASSFSGGETQYFGPGTRLLVL.

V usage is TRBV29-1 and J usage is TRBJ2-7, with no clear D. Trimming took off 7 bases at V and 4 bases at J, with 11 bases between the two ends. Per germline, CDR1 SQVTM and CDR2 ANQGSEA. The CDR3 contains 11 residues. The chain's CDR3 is CSAWMNYEQYF. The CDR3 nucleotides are TGCAGCGCTTGGATGAATTACGAGCAGTACTTC.

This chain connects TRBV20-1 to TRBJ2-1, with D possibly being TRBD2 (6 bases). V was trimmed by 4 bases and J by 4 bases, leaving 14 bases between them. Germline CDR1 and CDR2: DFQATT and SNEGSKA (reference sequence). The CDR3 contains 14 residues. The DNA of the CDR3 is TGCAGTGCTATTCTGCGGGGAATTTACAATGAGCAGTTCTTC. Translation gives CSAILRGIYNEQFF.

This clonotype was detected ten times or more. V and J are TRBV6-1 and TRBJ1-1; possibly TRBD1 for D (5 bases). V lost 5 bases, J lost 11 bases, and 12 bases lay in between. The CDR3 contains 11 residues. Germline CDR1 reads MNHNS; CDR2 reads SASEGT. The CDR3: CASSRGTGAFF. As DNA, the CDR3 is TGTGCCAGCAGTCGAGGGACGGGGGCTTTCTTT.

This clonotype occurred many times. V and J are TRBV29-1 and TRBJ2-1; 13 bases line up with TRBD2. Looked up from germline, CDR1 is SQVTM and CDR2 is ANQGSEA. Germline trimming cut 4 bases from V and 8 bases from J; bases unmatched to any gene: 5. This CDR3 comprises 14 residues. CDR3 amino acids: CSVARTSGSDEQFF. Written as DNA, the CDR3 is TGCAGCGTTGCGAGGACTAGCGGGAGTGATGAGCAGTTCTTC.